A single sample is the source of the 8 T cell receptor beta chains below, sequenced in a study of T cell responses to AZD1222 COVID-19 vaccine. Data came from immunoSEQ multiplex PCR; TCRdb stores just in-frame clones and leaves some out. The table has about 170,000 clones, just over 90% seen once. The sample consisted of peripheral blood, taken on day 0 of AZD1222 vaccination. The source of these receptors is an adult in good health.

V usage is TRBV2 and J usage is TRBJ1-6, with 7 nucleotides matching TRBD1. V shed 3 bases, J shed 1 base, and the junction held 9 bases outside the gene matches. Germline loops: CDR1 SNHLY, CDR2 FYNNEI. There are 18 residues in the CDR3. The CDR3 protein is CASSDPRTGRSYNSPLHF. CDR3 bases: TGTGCCAGCAGTGACCCCCGGACAGGAAGGTCCTATAATTCACCCCTCCACTTT.

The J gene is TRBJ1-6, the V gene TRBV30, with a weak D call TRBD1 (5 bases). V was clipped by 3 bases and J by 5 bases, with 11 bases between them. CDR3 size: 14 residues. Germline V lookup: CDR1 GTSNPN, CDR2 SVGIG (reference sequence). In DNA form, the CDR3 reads TGTGCCTGGAGCGAGGGACCTCATAATTCACCCCTCCACTTT. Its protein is CAWSEGPHNSPLHF.

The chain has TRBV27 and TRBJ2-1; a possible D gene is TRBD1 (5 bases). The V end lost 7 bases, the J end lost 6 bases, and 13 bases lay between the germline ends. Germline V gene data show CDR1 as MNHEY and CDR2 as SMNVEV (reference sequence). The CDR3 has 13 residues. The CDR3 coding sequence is TGTGCCAGCATACTTCGGACAACCAATGAGCAGTTCTTC. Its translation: CASILRTTNEQFF.

In nucleotides, the CDR3 is TGTGCCAGTAGTTCTGAGCAGGGTGGCTACACCTTC. Amino acid sequence: CASSSEQGGYTF. V and J are TRBV19 and TRBJ1-2; tentative D call: TRBD1 (5 bases). The CDR3 is made up of 12 amino acids. Germline CDR1 is LNHDA and CDR2 is SQIVND (reference sequence). Trimming pared 5 bases from V and 7 bases from J, leaving 11 bases between.

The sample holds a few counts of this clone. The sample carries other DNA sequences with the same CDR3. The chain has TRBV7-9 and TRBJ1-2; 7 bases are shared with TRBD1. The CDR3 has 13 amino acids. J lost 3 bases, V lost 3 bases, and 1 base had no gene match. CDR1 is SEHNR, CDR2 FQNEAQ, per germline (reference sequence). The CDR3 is CASSLGTDYGYTF. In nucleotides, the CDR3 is TGTGCCAGCAGCTTGGGGACAGACTATGGCTACACCTTC. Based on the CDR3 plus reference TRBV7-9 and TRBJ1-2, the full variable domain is DTGVSQNPRHKITKRGQNVTFRCDPISEHNRLYWYRQTLGQGPEFLTYFQNEAQLEKSRLLSDRFSAERPKGSFSTLEIQRTEQGDSAMYLCASSLGTDYGYTFGSGTRLTVV.

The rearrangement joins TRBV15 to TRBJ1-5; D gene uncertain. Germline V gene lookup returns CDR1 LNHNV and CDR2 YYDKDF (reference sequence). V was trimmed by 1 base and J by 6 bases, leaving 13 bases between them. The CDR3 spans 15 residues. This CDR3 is CATSRVGGPIQPQHF. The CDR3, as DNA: TGTGCCACCAGCAGAGTCGGAGGGCCTATTCAGCCCCAGCATTTT.

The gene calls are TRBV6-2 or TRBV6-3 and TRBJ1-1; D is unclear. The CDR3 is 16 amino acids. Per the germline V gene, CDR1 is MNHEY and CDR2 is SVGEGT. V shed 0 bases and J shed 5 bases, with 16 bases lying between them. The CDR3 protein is CASSYSRDTTGTEAFF. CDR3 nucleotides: TGTGCCAGCAGTTACTCAAGGGATACCACGGGGACTGAAGCTTTCTTT.

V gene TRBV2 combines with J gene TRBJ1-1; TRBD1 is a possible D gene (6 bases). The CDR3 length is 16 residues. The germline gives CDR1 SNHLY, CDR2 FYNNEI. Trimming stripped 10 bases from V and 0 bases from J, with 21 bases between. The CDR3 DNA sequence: TGTGCCATCGATTCCCGAAGGGGGGACATGAACACTGAAGCTTTCTTT. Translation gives CAIDSRRGDMNTEAFF.